This T cell receptor beta chain was captured by sequencing in a study of spatial heterogeneity in lung cancer. This clonotype was recorded a few times. Its antigen is not identified. Since the library was made to target alpha chains, this beta chain is a stray read and its abundance is not meaningful. TCRdb re-called the 5' RACE reads with MiXCR, one entry per CDR3 protein. The top ten hold 9.5% to 15% of the sample, which has some 1,100 distinct CDR3 sequences, around 17% seen once. Time point of the sample: sample taken at primary tumor resection. Samples were donated by 72 untreated early-stage non-small cell lung cancer patients. The length of the CDR3 is 16 residues. Losses at the gene ends were 6 bases for V and 4 bases for J; bases not matched to a gene: 13. CDR1 ENHRY and CDR2 SYGVKD come from the germline V gene. Broader study findings: The recorded estimate of tumor T cell coverage is 6% to 9% for alpha chains and about 13% for beta chains. Expanded intratumoral alpha and beta TCR counts tracked tumor mutation counts.

This sequence joins TRBV10-3 and TRBJ2-7; 9 bases are a match to TRBD2. This TCR came from a female donor with early-stage non-small cell lung cancer. This specimen was lung tumor tissue, taken at surgery. CDR3 loop: CAIRGGELAGTYEQYF. Here the CDR3 DNA reads TGTGCCATCAGGGGGGGGGAGCTAGCGGGAACGTACGAGCAGTACTTC.